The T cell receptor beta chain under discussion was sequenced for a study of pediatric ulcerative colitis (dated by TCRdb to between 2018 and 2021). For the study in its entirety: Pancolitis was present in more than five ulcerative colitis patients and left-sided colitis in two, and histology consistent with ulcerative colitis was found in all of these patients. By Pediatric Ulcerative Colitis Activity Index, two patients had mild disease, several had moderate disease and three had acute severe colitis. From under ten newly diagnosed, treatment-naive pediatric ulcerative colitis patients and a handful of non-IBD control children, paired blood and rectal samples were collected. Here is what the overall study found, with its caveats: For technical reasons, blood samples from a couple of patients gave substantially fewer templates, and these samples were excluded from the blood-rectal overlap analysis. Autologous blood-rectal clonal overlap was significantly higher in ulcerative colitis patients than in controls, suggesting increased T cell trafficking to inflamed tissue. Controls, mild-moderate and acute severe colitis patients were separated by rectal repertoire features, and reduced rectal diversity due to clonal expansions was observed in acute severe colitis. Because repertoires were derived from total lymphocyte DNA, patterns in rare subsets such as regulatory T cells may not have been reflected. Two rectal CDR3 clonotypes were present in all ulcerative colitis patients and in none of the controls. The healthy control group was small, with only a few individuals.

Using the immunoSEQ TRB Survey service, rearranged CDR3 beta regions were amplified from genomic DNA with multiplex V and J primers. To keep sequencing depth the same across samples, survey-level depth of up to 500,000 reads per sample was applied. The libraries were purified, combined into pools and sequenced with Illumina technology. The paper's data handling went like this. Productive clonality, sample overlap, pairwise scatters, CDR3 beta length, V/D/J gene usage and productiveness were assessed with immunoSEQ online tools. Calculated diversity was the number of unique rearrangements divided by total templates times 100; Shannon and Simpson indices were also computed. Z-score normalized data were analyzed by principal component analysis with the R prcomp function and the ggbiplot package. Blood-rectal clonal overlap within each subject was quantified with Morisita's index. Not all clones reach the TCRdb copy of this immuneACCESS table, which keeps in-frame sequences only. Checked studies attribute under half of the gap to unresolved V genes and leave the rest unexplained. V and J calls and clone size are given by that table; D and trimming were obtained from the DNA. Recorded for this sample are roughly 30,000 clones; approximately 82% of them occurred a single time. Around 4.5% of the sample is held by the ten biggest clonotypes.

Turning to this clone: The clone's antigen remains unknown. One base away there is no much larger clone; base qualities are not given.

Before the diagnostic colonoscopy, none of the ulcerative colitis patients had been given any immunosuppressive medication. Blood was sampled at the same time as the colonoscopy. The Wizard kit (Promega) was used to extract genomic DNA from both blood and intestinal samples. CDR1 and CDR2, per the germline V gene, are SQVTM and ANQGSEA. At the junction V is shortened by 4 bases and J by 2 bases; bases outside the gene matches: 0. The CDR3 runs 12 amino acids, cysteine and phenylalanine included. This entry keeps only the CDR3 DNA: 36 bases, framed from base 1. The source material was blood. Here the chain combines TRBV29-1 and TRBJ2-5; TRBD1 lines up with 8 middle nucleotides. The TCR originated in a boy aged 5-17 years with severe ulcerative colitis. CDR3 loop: CSVGTGQETQYF. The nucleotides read TGCAGCGTTGGGACAGGGCAAGAGACCCAGTACTTC.